This is a list of T cell receptor beta chains from one sample in a study of spatial heterogeneity in lung cancer. One entry per CDR3 protein, called by TCRdb with MiXCR from the 5' RACE reads. The sample contains about 23,000 distinct CDR3 sequences, around 4.7% of which appear only once. The source material was PBMCs, sampled at surgery. The receptors were gathered from a male donor with early-stage non-small cell lung cancer. The CDR3 runs from the conserved cysteine through the conserved F or W. Fields, in order: CDR3 DNA, CDR3 protein, clone size, V gene, J gene, CDR3 length, D gene. A D gene is named only where the DNA matches it firmly. Only part of the rows carry a size: once, few, many, or a class if the clone is expanded.

cdr3_nt: TGTGCCAGCAGCCAAGACCAAGAGAGTTTGTACTTC
cdr3_aa: CASSQDQESLYF
clone_size: many
v_call: TRBV14
j_call: TRBJ2-5
cdr3_length: 12
d_call: .

cdr3_nt: TGTGCCAGCACCTTGGGGTTTGTGGTGGAGCAGTACTTC
cdr3_aa: CASTLGFVVEQYF
clone_size: .
v_call: TRBV5-8
j_call: TRBJ2-7
cdr3_length: 13
d_call: .

cdr3_nt: TGTGCCAGCAGCCCGGGACTAGCGAAGCGCAATGAGCAGTTCTTC
cdr3_aa: CASSPGLAKRNEQFF
clone_size: many
v_call: TRBV11-2
j_call: TRBJ2-1
cdr3_length: 15
d_call: TRBD2

cdr3_nt: TGCGACCGGGACAGCAAATATAGCAATCAGCCCCAGCATTTT
cdr3_aa: CDRDSKYSNQPQHF
clone_size: many
v_call: TRBV23-1
j_call: TRBJ1-5
cdr3_length: 14
d_call: TRBD1

cdr3_nt: TGTGCCATCAGTACAGGGGAGGTAGATACGCAGTATTTT
cdr3_aa: CAISTGEVDTQYF
clone_size: many
v_call: TRBV10-3
j_call: TRBJ2-3
cdr3_length: 13
d_call: .

cdr3_nt: TGTGCCAGCAGTGAGTTTGGGACGCAGGTTAACGAGCCCCAGCATTTT
cdr3_aa: CASSEFGTQVNEPQHF
clone_size: few
v_call: TRBV2
j_call: TRBJ1-5
cdr3_length: 16
d_call: .

cdr3_nt: TGCGCCAGCAGCCAAGATGGGTATACCGGGGAGCTGTTTTTT
cdr3_aa: CASSQDGYTGELFF
clone_size: many
v_call: TRBV4-1
j_call: TRBJ2-2
cdr3_length: 14
d_call: .

cdr3_nt: TGCGCCAGCAGCTATCAAAGCACCGGGGCCAACGTCCTGACTTTC
cdr3_aa: CASSYQSTGANVLTF
clone_size: many
v_call: TRBV5-1
j_call: TRBJ2-6
cdr3_length: 15
d_call: .

cdr3_nt: TGCAGCGCCCGGGACTCTGGAAACACCATATATTTT
cdr3_aa: CSARDSGNTIYF
clone_size: many
v_call: TRBV29-1
j_call: TRBJ1-3
cdr3_length: 12
d_call: .

cdr3_nt: TGTGCCAGCAGATCCCTGTTTACCGGGACAGACGTTGTAGCAGGCGGCTACACCTTC
cdr3_aa: CASRSLFTGTDVVAGGYTF
clone_size: many
v_call: TRBV12-3/TRBV12-4
j_call: TRBJ1-2
cdr3_length: 19
d_call: TRBD1

cdr3_nt: TGTGCCAGCAGCCAAGGACCGGGACGCTACGAGCAGTACTTC
cdr3_aa: CASSQGPGRYEQYF
clone_size: .
v_call: TRBV14
j_call: TRBJ2-7
cdr3_length: 14
d_call: .

cdr3_nt: TGTGCCAGCAGCCCCCGCCCCTCTGGGGCCAACGTCCTGACTTTC
cdr3_aa: CASSPRPSGANVLTF
clone_size: many
v_call: TRBV6-5
j_call: TRBJ2-6
cdr3_length: 15
d_call: .

cdr3_nt: TGTGCCAGCAGCTTGCCCGGGCAGGGGGCGATGAACGAGCAGTACTTC
cdr3_aa: CASSLPGQGAMNEQYF
clone_size: few
v_call: TRBV5-6
j_call: TRBJ2-7
cdr3_length: 16
d_call: TRBD1

cdr3_nt: TGTGCCAGCAGCCGTCTCGGGGCAGGGACAGAGGACGAGCAGTACTTC
cdr3_aa: CASSRLGAGTEDEQYF
clone_size: many
v_call: TRBV5-6
j_call: TRBJ2-7
cdr3_length: 16
d_call: TRBD1

cdr3_nt: TGTGCCAGCAAGGGACAGGCCGGCACAGATACGCAGTATTTT
cdr3_aa: CASKGQAGTDTQYF
clone_size: few
v_call: TRBV2
j_call: TRBJ2-3
cdr3_length: 14
d_call: TRBD1

cdr3_nt: TGTGCCAGCAGCCCCGGACTAGCGGGAGGGCAGAGGAATGAGCAGTTCTTC
cdr3_aa: CASSPGLAGGQRNEQFF
clone_size: many
v_call: TRBV5-4
j_call: TRBJ2-1
cdr3_length: 17
d_call: TRBD2

cdr3_nt: TGCAGTGCTATACCAACCGGGACTAGCGGGGGGAGTATCTCCTACAATGAGCAGTTCTTC
cdr3_aa: CSAIPTGTSGGSISYNEQFF
clone_size: .
v_call: TRBV20-1
j_call: TRBJ2-1
cdr3_length: 20
d_call: TRBD2

cdr3_nt: TGCAGTGCTAGTCTCGATAGCAATCAGCCCCAGCATTTT
cdr3_aa: CSASLDSNQPQHF
clone_size: few
v_call: TRBV20-1
j_call: TRBJ1-5
cdr3_length: 13
d_call: .

cdr3_nt: TGTGCCAGCAGCAAGAACGACGCGGGATCATTTCACGAGCAGTACTTC
cdr3_aa: CASSKNDAGSFHEQYF
clone_size: many
v_call: TRBV7-2
j_call: TRBJ2-7
cdr3_length: 16
d_call: .

cdr3_nt: TGTGCCAGCAGAGTGGGGGGCACGGAGACCCAGTACTTC
cdr3_aa: CASRVGGTETQYF
clone_size: many
v_call: TRBV14
j_call: TRBJ2-5
cdr3_length: 13
d_call: .

cdr3_nt: TGTGCCAGCAGGGAATCGGACAGGCTGAACACTGAAGCTTTCTTT
cdr3_aa: CASRESDRLNTEAFF
clone_size: many
v_call: TRBV6-5
j_call: TRBJ1-1
cdr3_length: 15
d_call: TRBD1

cdr3_nt: TGTGCCAGCAGCTTAAGCTCCTACGAGCAGTACTTC
cdr3_aa: CASSLSSYEQYF
clone_size: many
v_call: TRBV11-2
j_call: TRBJ2-7
cdr3_length: 12
d_call: .

cdr3_nt: TGTGCCAGCAGTGTGAACACCGGGGAGCTGTTTTTT
cdr3_aa: CASSVNTGELFF
clone_size: many
v_call: TRBV12-3/TRBV12-4
j_call: TRBJ2-2
cdr3_length: 12
d_call: .

cdr3_nt: TGTGCCAGCTACACGCGTGGCAGACGCCCAAACATTCAGTACTTC
cdr3_aa: CASYTRGRRPNIQYF
clone_size: many
v_call: TRBV28
j_call: TRBJ2-4
cdr3_length: 15
d_call: .

cdr3_nt: TGTGCCAGCAGTTTCCGAGATGAGCACGGAACTATCAATCAGCCCCAGCATTTT
cdr3_aa: CASSFRDEHGTINQPQHF
clone_size: many
v_call: TRBV27
j_call: TRBJ1-5
cdr3_length: 18
d_call: .

cdr3_nt: TGCAGCGGAGACAGGGGGAATGAGCAGTTCTTC
cdr3_aa: CSGDRGNEQFF
clone_size: many
v_call: TRBV29-1
j_call: TRBJ2-1
cdr3_length: 11
d_call: TRBD1

cdr3_nt: TGTGCCACCAGCAGATCCCAGGCCCAACTGAACACCGGGGAGCTGTTTTTT
cdr3_aa: CATSRSQAQLNTGELFF
clone_size: many
v_call: TRBV15
j_call: TRBJ2-2
cdr3_length: 17
d_call: .

cdr3_nt: TGTGCCAGCAGTTACGGAGGGGGCCCCTACGAGCAGTACTTC
cdr3_aa: CASSYGGGPYEQYF
clone_size: many
v_call: TRBV6-5
j_call: TRBJ2-7
cdr3_length: 14
d_call: .

cdr3_nt: TGTGCCAGCAGAGGCACCGGGGAGCTGTTTTTT
cdr3_aa: CASRGTGELFF
clone_size: many
v_call: TRBV6-2/TRBV6-3
j_call: TRBJ2-2
cdr3_length: 11
d_call: .

cdr3_nt: TGCGTTGGTGGCGGAGATGGAGAGCAGTTCTTC
cdr3_aa: CVGGGDGEQFF
clone_size: medium-sized
v_call: TRBV29-1
j_call: TRBJ2-1
cdr3_length: 11
d_call: .

cdr3_nt: TGTGCCAGCACGGCGAGAGGGAAACAAGAGACCCAGTACTTC
cdr3_aa: CASTARGKQETQYF
clone_size: medium-sized
v_call: TRBV21-1
j_call: TRBJ2-5
cdr3_length: 14
d_call: .

cdr3_nt: TGTGCCAGCAGTTACTTTTCAGGACAGGCCTATGGCTACACCTTC
cdr3_aa: CASSYFSGQAYGYTF
clone_size: many
v_call: TRBV6-5
j_call: TRBJ1-2
cdr3_length: 15
d_call: TRBD1

cdr3_nt: TGTGCCAGCAGCTTAACCCCCCAGGGGAACGAGCAGTACTTC
cdr3_aa: CASSLTPQGNEQYF
clone_size: many
v_call: TRBV11-2
j_call: TRBJ2-7
cdr3_length: 14
d_call: .

cdr3_nt: TGTGCCAGCATTACCCCAGGAGGAAGATCACCCCTCCACTTT
cdr3_aa: CASITPGGRSPLHF
clone_size: many
v_call: TRBV28
j_call: TRBJ1-6
cdr3_length: 14
d_call: .

cdr3_nt: TGCAGTGTGGTCGGCCTGGGGTTAGCCAAAATAGCCAAAAACATTCAGTACTTC
cdr3_aa: CSVVGLGLAKIAKNIQYF
clone_size: many
v_call: TRBV20-1
j_call: TRBJ2-4
cdr3_length: 18
d_call: .

cdr3_nt: TGTGCCAGCAGTGGGGCAGGGGCGGGAGGGTCACCCCTCCACTTT
cdr3_aa: CASSGAGAGGSPLHF
clone_size: many
v_call: TRBV28
j_call: TRBJ1-6
cdr3_length: 15
d_call: .

cdr3_nt: TGTGCCAGCAGCCGGACTAGCGGGGGCCCCGGGGTAAACATTCAGTACTTC
cdr3_aa: CASSRTSGGPGVNIQYF
clone_size: many
v_call: TRBV7-8
j_call: TRBJ2-4
cdr3_length: 17
d_call: TRBD2

cdr3_nt: TGTGCCTGGAGTGTACGCCGACTAGCGGGAGAAGGTGAGCAGTTCTTC
cdr3_aa: CAWSVRRLAGEGEQFF
clone_size: .
v_call: TRBV30
j_call: TRBJ2-1
cdr3_length: 16
d_call: TRBD2

cdr3_nt: TGTGCCATCAGCACTAACATAGCGGGCGGCGATTCCACAGATACGCAGTATTTT
cdr3_aa: CAISTNIAGGDSTDTQYF
clone_size: many
v_call: TRBV10-3
j_call: TRBJ2-3
cdr3_length: 18
d_call: TRBD2

cdr3_nt: TGTGCCAGCAGCATACAGGGGGGGAACACTGAAGCTTTCTTT
cdr3_aa: CASSIQGGNTEAFF
clone_size: many
v_call: TRBV25-1
j_call: TRBJ1-1
cdr3_length: 14
d_call: TRBD1

cdr3_nt: TGTGCCAGCAAAGCGGGACGGAACACCGGGGAGCTGTTTTTT
cdr3_aa: CASKAGRNTGELFF
clone_size: .
v_call: TRBV6-1
j_call: TRBJ2-2
cdr3_length: 14
d_call: TRBD2

cdr3_nt: TGTGCCAGCAGGGGACAGGGACTAGAGCAGTATTTT
cdr3_aa: CASRGQGLEQYF
clone_size: few
v_call: TRBV2
j_call: TRBJ2-3
cdr3_length: 12
d_call: .

cdr3_nt: TGTGCCAGCTCACCAGGAGCAGGTTCGGGAAACACCATATATTTT
cdr3_aa: CASSPGAGSGNTIYF
clone_size: many
v_call: TRBV18
j_call: TRBJ1-3
cdr3_length: 15
d_call: .

cdr3_nt: TGTGCCACCAGTGACGAGACAGGGGGCCTCTACGAGCAGTACTTC
cdr3_aa: CATSDETGGLYEQYF
clone_size: many
v_call: TRBV24-1
j_call: TRBJ2-7
cdr3_length: 15
d_call: TRBD1

cdr3_nt: TGCAGTGCTAGACTAGCGGGGGCTGGAGATACGCAGTATTTT
cdr3_aa: CSARLAGAGDTQYF
clone_size: many
v_call: TRBV20-1
j_call: TRBJ2-3
cdr3_length: 14
d_call: TRBD2

cdr3_nt: TGTGCCAGCAGTTTCGTAAAGAGGATCCAGTACTTC
cdr3_aa: CASSFVKRIQYF
clone_size: many
v_call: TRBV28
j_call: TRBJ2-7
cdr3_length: 12
d_call: .

cdr3_nt: TGTGCCAGCAGTTACTCGATGAGGAGCACAGATACGCAGTATTTT
cdr3_aa: CASSYSMRSTDTQYF
clone_size: many
v_call: TRBV6-2/TRBV6-3
j_call: TRBJ2-3
cdr3_length: 15
d_call: .

cdr3_nt: TGCAGTGCTAGAGATCCATGGGGTCCCGCGAACACCGGGGAGCTGTTTTTT
cdr3_aa: CSARDPWGPANTGELFF
clone_size: medium-sized
v_call: TRBV20-1
j_call: TRBJ2-2
cdr3_length: 17
d_call: .

cdr3_nt: TGTGCCAGCAGCTTTGGACTAGCGGGCGGCACAGATACGCAGTATTTT
cdr3_aa: CASSFGLAGGTDTQYF
clone_size: many
v_call: TRBV7-8
j_call: TRBJ2-3
cdr3_length: 16
d_call: TRBD2

cdr3_nt: TGTGCCTGGAGCGATCTGCAGGGTAGCGATGAGCAGTTCTTC
cdr3_aa: CAWSDLQGSDEQFF
clone_size: .
v_call: TRBV30
j_call: TRBJ2-1
cdr3_length: 14
d_call: .

cdr3_nt: TGTGCCAGCACCGAACGGGGGCGGGATCAGCCCCAGCATTTT
cdr3_aa: CASTERGRDQPQHF
clone_size: .
v_call: TRBV6-1
j_call: TRBJ1-5
cdr3_length: 14
d_call: .

cdr3_nt: TGTGCCAGCAGCTACGGCTCCGTCACAGATACGCAGTATTTT
cdr3_aa: CASSYGSVTDTQYF
clone_size: many
v_call: TRBV7-2
j_call: TRBJ2-3
cdr3_length: 14
d_call: .

cdr3_nt: TGTGCCAGCAGCTACGGGCAGTCAGATACGCAGTATTTT
cdr3_aa: CASSYGQSDTQYF
clone_size: many
v_call: TRBV2
j_call: TRBJ2-3
cdr3_length: 13
d_call: .

cdr3_nt: TGTGCCAGCAGCCCCCGGGACGGCCCTGAAGCAACTAATGAAAAACTGTTTTTT
cdr3_aa: CASSPRDGPEATNEKLFF
clone_size: many
v_call: TRBV7-3
j_call: TRBJ1-4
cdr3_length: 18
d_call: .